The TCR beta chain under discussion was sequenced for a study of T cells after yellow fever vaccination. Study details: The SMART-Seq v4 Ultra Low Input method served to prepare the low-cell-number fractions.

One entry per CDR3 protein results from TCRdb running MiXCR on the 5' RACE reads. The sample lists under 550,000 distinct CDR3 sequences, roughly 22% seen once, with roughly 16% in the top ten. The sample consisted of PBMCs, taken roughly 20 days after the first yellow fever vaccination. The TCR comes from a man aged 18 to 30 who received the YFV17D yellow fever vaccine.

The CDR3 is CASCPAGATQYF. The CDR3 DNA is TGTGCCAGCTGTCCAGCGGGGGCGACCCAGTACTTC. The chain joins TRBV6-1 to TRBJ2-5; TRBD2 aligns across 8 bases. J was trimmed by 7 bases and V by 8 bases; bases with no gene match: 6. The CDR3 covers 12 residues. The germline CDR1 and CDR2 sequences are MNHNS and SASEGT.